This T cell receptor (beta chain) was obtained from a study of T-cell memory formation after mild COVID-19. Whole-study findings and limits: Whether second-wave clones peaking at day 37 were SARS-CoV-2 specific went unconfirmed. Some clones that responded turned up in pre-infection memory, which suggests that cross-reactive memory joined in. Contracting clones localized mainly to CM and EM when CD4+ and mainly to EMRA when CD8+.

Constant-segment-primed 5'RACE gave TCR alpha and TCR beta cDNA libraries with sample barcodes and UMIs. A single record per CDR3 protein comes from TCRdb applying MiXCR to the 5' RACE reads. The repertoire has around 200,000 distinct CDR3 sequences, approximately 10% of them found once; the top ten carry around 3.3%. This clonotype was seen a few times. Its cognate antigen is unknown. This TCR came from a man younger than 30 who had mild COVID-19 (a few samples of this study predate the infection). Cell type and time point are not known. Sequenced sample: PBMCs or a T cell subset sorted from them (not recorded which).

CDR3 bases: TGTGCCAGCTACTCCAGGGCCCTTCTCGGTGAAGCTTTCTTT. Protein sequence: CASYSRALLGEAFF. The chain links TRBV28 to TRBJ1-1, with D tentatively TRBD1 (5 bases). The length of the CDR3 is 14 residues. V was clipped by 8 bases and J by 7 bases, with 20 bases between them. The germline V gene has CDR1 MDHEN and CDR2 SYDVKM. The full variable domain, in which reference TRBV28 and TRBJ1-1 provide the parts outside the CDR3, is DVKVTQSSRYLVKRTGEKVFLECVQDMDHENMFWYRQDPGLGLRLIYFSYDVKMKEKGDIPEGYSVSREKKERFSLILESASTNQTSMYLCASYSRALLGEAFFGQGTRLTVV.